These 11 T cell receptor beta chains were all obtained from the same sample, sequenced in a study of shared clonotypes between healthy human individuals. Clones were read by immunoSEQ multiplex PCR, and TCRdb kept only the in-frame ones, dropping some. The sample lists hundreds of thousands of clones, roughly 77% seen once, with over 10% in the top ten. The sequenced sample was PBMCs. All receptors come from a woman between 35 and 50 years old in good health. Some clones in this sample may be carry-over from other donors' samples.

The chain combines TRBV20-1 with TRBJ1-2; D is undetermined. Trimming removed 8 bases from V and 7 bases from J, with 11 bases in between. This CDR3 comprises 10 residues. Germline CDR1 DFQATT, CDR2 SNEGSKA (reference sequence). CDR3 coding DNA: TGCAGTAACACGAGGGTTGGCTACACCTTC. Translation: CSNTRVGYTF.

At least ten counts were recorded for this clone. The rearrangement links TRBV7-2 to TRBJ2-3, with TRBD2 matching 14 bases. This CDR3 contains 19 residues. Germline V gene data show CDR1 as SGHTA and CDR2 as FQGNSA. V was pared by 4 bases and J by 0 bases, with 9 bases of the junction left unmatched. This chain's CDR3 is CASSSPGTSGRRSTDTQYF. For the CDR3, the DNA is TGTGCCAGCAGCTCTCCCGGGACTAGCGGGAGACGAAGCACAGATACGCAGTATTTT.

This sequence joins TRBV4-3 and TRBJ2-5; 12 bases are shared with TRBD2. CDR1 and CDR2 from the germline V gene are LGHNA and YSLEER. After removal of 4 bases from V and 4 bases from J, the junction contained 4 bases not matched to a gene. The CDR3 is made up of 15 amino acids. The CDR3 loop is CASSPRGLAGETQYF. The CDR3 DNA reads as TGCGCCAGCAGCCCTAGGGGACTAGCGGGAGAGACCCAGTACTTC.

The chain recombines TRBV5-4 with TRBJ2-3; D is ambiguous. V was cut by 0 bases and J by 0 bases, with 11 bases left in between. CDR3 length equals 16 residues. Looked up from germline, CDR1 is SGHNT and CDR2 is YYREEE (reference sequence). The CDR3 spells CASSLAATRSTDTQYF. The CDR3 DNA reads TGTGCCAGCAGCTTGGCGGCTACCAGAAGCACAGATACGCAGTATTTT.

The rearrangement joins TRBV5-4 to TRBJ2-3; possible D gene TRBD2, 5 bases. CDR1 SGHNT and CDR2 YYREEE come from the germline V gene (reference sequence). The CDR3 loop spans 14 amino acids. Trimming stripped 1 base from V and 2 bases from J, with 8 bases between. The CDR3 bases are TGTGCCAGCAGCTTGAAGACTAACACAGATACGCAGTATTTT. It is translated as CASSLKTNTDTQYF.

The genes are TRBV28 and TRBJ2-3; D is perhaps TRBD1 (5 bases). From germline, CDR1 is MDHEN and CDR2 SYDVKM. The V end lost 2 bases, the J end lost 5 bases, and 17 bases lay between the germline ends. The CDR3 is made up of 16 amino acids. CDR3 DNA: TGTGCCAGCAGTTTAAGTGGGCAGGGATTGAAAGATACGCAGTATTTT. Protein: CASSLSGQGLKDTQYF.

The count of this clone is one. V gene TRBV5-5 combines with J gene TRBJ1-1; the match to TRBD1 covers 7 bases. V lost 0 bases to trimming and J lost 1 base; unmatched junction nucleotides: 3. This CDR3 has 15 amino acids. Germline V CDR1 and CDR2: SGHKS, YYEKEE (reference sequence). CDR3 in amino acids: CASSLGAGGNTEAFF. CDR3 nucleotide sequence: TGTGCCAGCAGCTTGGGTGCAGGGGGGAACACTGAAGCTTTCTTT.

This chain joins TRBV19 and TRBJ2-5; D possibly corresponds to TRBD1 (6 bases). Trimming shortened V by 6 bases and J by 5 bases, and 7 bases separated the two germline ends. The CDR3 runs 11 residues. Germline lookup yields CDR1 LNHDA and CDR2 SQIVND (reference sequence). CDR3 protein: CASRTGETQYF. The CDR3 region has the DNA TGTGCCAGTAGAACAGGGGAGACCCAGTACTTC.

The count of this clone is one. This chain uses TRBV7-3 with TRBJ2-2; no definite D call. The germline CDR1 and CDR2 sequences are SGHTA and FQGTGA. There are 14 residues in the CDR3. Trimming cost V 2 bases and J 4 bases, with 8 bases left between them. For the CDR3, the DNA is TGTGCCAGCAGCTTACACCACCTCACCGGGGAGCTGTTTTTT. It is translated as CASSLHHLTGELFF.

The V call is TRBV28, the J call TRBJ1-2; the match to TRBD1 covers 9 bases. This CDR3 is 15 amino acids long. Trimming removed 1 base from V and 7 bases from J; junction bases left unmatched: 7. Germline assignment: CDR1 MDHEN and CDR2 SYDVKM. Here the CDR3 DNA reads TGTGCCAGCAGTTTATTTAACAGGGGGCGGAGTGGCTACACCTTC. Its translation: CASSLFNRGRSGYTF.

This clone was picked up a small number of times. The chain joins TRBV4-1 to TRBJ1-4, with a possible D match to TRBD1 (5 bases). V was trimmed by 0 bases and J by 7 bases, leaving 18 bases between them. The CDR3 is 17 residues long. Germline CDR1 MGHRA, CDR2 YSYEKL. The CDR3 region has the DNA TGCGCCAGCAGCCAAGATCGGACGACTGGGAGGGGTGAAAAACTGTTTTTT. Its translation is CASSQDRTTGRGEKLFF.